These T cell receptor beta chains were read from a single sample in a study of T cell repertoires and leukemia-associated antigens. TCRdb reprocessed the 5' RACE reads with MiXCR, giving one entry per CDR3 protein. The sample has 14,000 or so distinct CDR3 sequences, over 30% seen once. The antigens these receptors bind are not known. Sequencing was done on a sample of CD3+ T cells sorted from blood and cultured. The receptors originated from a female donor in good health. The CDR3 runs from the conserved cysteine through the conserved F or W. D genes are given only for firm matches. Clone size is shown for a subset of rows, as once, few, many or a class of expanded clone.

size: -; J: TRBJ1-6; D: TRBD1; V: TRBV23-1; CDR3: CASSQSGDRQFSPPHF
size: many; J: TRBJ2-7; D: TRBD1; V: TRBV28; CDR3: CASRPTGNPYEQYF
size: -; J: TRBJ2-1; D: TRBD2; V: TRBV5-1; CDR3: CASSLPSGSNEQFF
size: medium-sized; J: TRBJ2-7; D: TRBD1; V: TRBV10-3; CDR3: CAISRQGPGGEQYF
size: medium-sized; J: TRBJ2-1; D: -; V: TRBV5-1; CDR3: CASSLSSPGAEQFF
size: -; J: TRBJ1-5; D: TRBD1; V: TRBV28; CDR3: CAGSLEGQGGYQPQHF
size: once; J: TRBJ2-1; D: -; V: TRBV6-2/TRBV6-3; CDR3: CASSYPDEGYDEQFF
size: few; J: TRBJ2-1; D: TRBD2; V: TRBV6-4; CDR3: CASSDSTSGSSNEQFF
size: -; J: TRBJ1-4; D: -; V: TRBV7-8; CDR3: CASSLERGFEEKLFF
size: medium-sized; J: TRBJ2-5; D: -; V: TRBV6-6; CDR3: CASSYKWRGGQETQYF
size: few; J: TRBJ2-3; D: TRBD1; V: TRBV24-1; CDR3: CATSPGQGTPDTQYF
size: -; J: TRBJ2-5; D: -; V: TRBV7-9; CDR3: CASSSSGPGETQYF
size: -; J: TRBJ2-3; D: TRBD2; V: TRBV29-1; CDR3: CSVRGLAGVDTQYF
size: -; J: TRBJ1-5; D: TRBD1; V: TRBV20-1; CDR3: CSARGTGGMDQPQHF
size: -; J: TRBJ1-2; D: -; V: TRBV19; CDR3: CASSITGGAGYGYTF
size: many; J: TRBJ2-5; D: TRBD2; V: TRBV20-1; CDR3: CSASGLAGDLGYQETQYF
size: -; J: TRBJ1-4; D: -; V: TRBV30; CDR3: CAWNPGHIPSNEKLFF
size: -; J: TRBJ1-1; D: TRBD1; V: TRBV5-1; CDR3: CASSLMSQGSTEAFF
size: -; J: TRBJ2-1; D: -; V: TRBV20-1; CDR3: CSARAGRWGNEQFF
size: medium-sized; J: TRBJ2-7; D: -; V: TRBV29-1; CDR3: CSVEGAPYEQYF
size: many; J: TRBJ2-1; D: TRBD2; V: TRBV28; CDR3: CASGRTSVYNEQFF
size: many; J: TRBJ2-1; D: TRBD2; V: TRBV20-1; CDR3: CSAREEWGTSGSSGYNEQFF
size: many; J: TRBJ2-7; D: -; V: TRBV10-3; CDR3: CAINRDGRGEQYF
size: few; J: TRBJ2-2; D: TRBD1; V: TRBV28; CDR3: CASSPYRGRGNGEPFF
size: -; J: TRBJ2-1; D: -; V: TRBV9; CDR3: CASSVEGNEQFF
size: many; J: TRBJ2-1; D: -; V: TRBV20-1; CDR3: CSARPVGGQVSYNEQFF
size: medium-sized; J: TRBJ2-3; D: TRBD2; V: TRBV20-1; CDR3: CSATAGGPSDTQYF
size: -; J: TRBJ2-2; D: TRBD2; V: TRBV5-6; CDR3: CASGLGLAGGWTGELFF
size: -; J: -; D: -; V: TRBV4-3; CDR3: CASSQDGTRSAFLNTQHF
size: medium-sized; J: TRBJ1-6; D: -; V: TRBV5-6; CDR3: CASSLGYGNSPLHF
size: medium-sized; J: TRBJ2-5; D: -; V: TRBV7-9; CDR3: CASSQSSETQYF
size: many; J: TRBJ1-5; D: -; V: TRBV19; CDR3: CASSIATVQPQHF
size: medium-sized; J: TRBJ2-7; D: TRBD2; V: TRBV7-8; CDR3: CASSSGGLAGPYEQYF
size: -; J: TRBJ2-5; D: -; V: TRBV12-3/TRBV12-4; CDR3: CASTPSGGRQETQYF
size: few; J: TRBJ2-1; D: -; V: TRBV12-5; CDR3: CASGGSGSPYNEQFF
size: medium-sized; J: TRBJ2-1; D: TRBD1; V: TRBV7-8; CDR3: CASSLVGTGYGEQFF
size: many; J: TRBJ1-3; D: TRBD1; V: TRBV19; CDR3: CASNRGSDRASGNTIYF
size: -; J: TRBJ2-3; D: TRBD2; V: TRBV7-9; CDR3: CASSSSIAGFTDTQYF
size: few; J: TRBJ2-7; D: -; V: TRBV15; CDR3: CATSGNREQYF
size: -; J: TRBJ1-2; D: -; V: TRBV9; CDR3: CASSVRERYGYTF
size: medium-sized; J: TRBJ2-7; D: -; V: TRBV15; CDR3: CATSRRRELHEQYF
size: medium-sized; J: TRBJ2-1; D: -; V: TRBV7-3; CDR3: CASSLELADEQFF
size: many; J: TRBJ1-1; D: TRBD1; V: TRBV10-3; CDR3: CAITMTGGGSEAFF
size: -; J: TRBJ2-5; D: TRBD1; V: TRBV7-9; CDR3: CASSSGTGESGTQYF
size: medium-sized; J: TRBJ2-7; D: TRBD2; V: TRBV20-1; CDR3: CSARDTQRENNEQYF
size: few; J: TRBJ2-5; D: TRBD1; V: TRBV6-5; CDR3: CASSYNRGHDETQYF
size: many; J: TRBJ2-2; D: TRBD2; V: TRBV6-1; CDR3: CASTMTSGSTGELFF
size: medium-sized; J: TRBJ2-1; D: TRBD2; V: TRBV29-1; CDR3: CSVSGTSGSGNEQFF